Below, 6 T cell receptor beta chains from the same sample are listed, as sequenced in a study of cytomegalovirus exposure and HLA in healthy donors. This table comes from immunoSEQ multiplex PCR, and its TCRdb copy is limited to in-frame clones, with some not included. The sample yields around 63,000 clones, 95% to 97% seen once. Sequencing was carried out using PBMCs. These receptors all come from a woman younger than 35 in good health and CMV-seronegative.

The gene calls are TRBV27 and TRBJ2-2; D unresolved. Germline CDR1 and CDR2: MNHEY and SMNVEV (reference sequence). CDR3 length equals 11 residues. Trimming took 3 bases from V and 7 from J, leaving 3 bases between them. As DNA, the CDR3 is TGTGCCAGCAGTTTCCTCGGGGAGCTGTTTTTT. It yields the protein CASSFLGELFF.

J is TRBJ2-1 and V is TRBV7-2; TRBD1 matches 9 bases. CDR1 and CDR2 (germline): SGHTA, FQGNSA. J was trimmed by 3 bases and V by 8 bases; bases with no gene match: 8. The CDR3 contains 15 residues. CDR3 in amino acids: CASLPGTGFYNEQFF. In nucleotides, the CDR3 is TGTGCCAGCTTGCCCGGGACAGGGTTCTACAATGAGCAGTTCTTC.

The chain combines TRBV5-4 with TRBJ1-1, with TRBD1 identical over 9 bases. With V trimmed by 3 bases and J by 11 bases, 5 bases remained unmatched. CDR3 length equals 12 residues. Germline lookup yields CDR1 SGHNT and CDR2 YYREEE (reference sequence). For the CDR3, the DNA is TGTGCCAGCAGCTCGACGACAGGGGGGGCTTTCTTT. This encodes CASSSTTGGAFF.

The chain has TRBV28 and TRBJ1-6; 7 bases align to TRBD1. Trimming cost V 2 bases and J 6 bases; bases outside gene matches: 4. This CDR3 region has 15 residues. Germline V gene sequence: CDR1 MDHEN, CDR2 SYDVKM. The CDR3 protein is CASSLTGTVNSPLHF. The CDR3 DNA is TGTGCCAGCAGTTTAACCGGGACAGTTAATTCACCCCTCCACTTT.

The chain recombines TRBV7-3 with TRBJ2-1, with 7 bases lining up with TRBD2. Germline V gene sequence: CDR1 SGHTA, CDR2 FQGTGA. Trimming at V came to 2 bases and at J to 2 bases, leaving 3 bases not matched to a gene. This CDR3 has 15 residues. In DNA form, the CDR3 reads TGTGCCAGCAGCTTAGCGGGGGTCACCTACAATGAGCAGTTCTTC. This codes for CASSLAGVTYNEQFF.

This chain links TRBV4-3 with TRBJ2-1, with TRBD2 identical over 7 bases. V lost 3 bases to trimming and J lost 4 bases; unmatched junction nucleotides: 6. The germline V gene encodes CDR1 LGHNA and CDR2 YSLEER. The CDR3 totals 15 residues. The CDR3 bases are TGCGCCAGCAGCCATGCGGGAGCCCAGTACAATGAGCAGTTCTTC. Its translation: CASSHAGAQYNEQFF.